Shown below are 5 T cell receptor beta chains from a single sample sequenced in a study of blood T cell repertoires in COVID-19. Using immunoSEQ multiplex PCR, the repertoire was profiled, and TCRdb retains in-frame clones only, with some absent. The table lists 250,000 to 300,000 clones, 89% of them singletons. Source material: peripheral blood. All receptors come from a man between 50 and 59 years old with acute or convalescent COVID-19.

V and J are TRBV5-1 and TRBJ1-3; unclear D gene. Germline V CDR1 and CDR2: SGHRS, YFSETQ. The V end lost 0 bases, the J end lost 0 bases, and 4 bases lay between the germline ends. The CDR3 has 14 residues. The CDR3 DNA reads TGCGCCAGCAGCTTGGAGCCCTCTGGAAACACCATATATTTT. Its translation: CASSLEPSGNTIYF.

The CDR3 nucleotides read TGTGCCATCAGGGAGGGGACCGGGAGTGGCTACACCTTC. Encoded protein: CAIREGTGSGYTF. The chain carries TRBV10-3 and TRBJ1-2, with a possible D match to TRBD1 (5 bases). CDR1 and CDR2 from the germline V gene are ENHRY and SYGVKD. The CDR3 has 13 residues. V was trimmed by 6 bases and J by 7 bases, leaving 15 bases between them.

The V gene is TRBV7-2, the J gene TRBJ2-1; TRBD2 matches 7 bases. CDR1 is SGHTA and CDR2 is FQGNSA in the germline V gene. The trim removed 1 base at V and 4 bases at J, leaving 13 bases unmatched. This CDR3 spans 18 amino acids. CDR3 nucleotide sequence: TGTGCCAGCAGCTTAGGAGGGTCGGGCGGGGGAGCATACAATGAGCAGTTCTTC. Translation gives CASSLGGSGGGAYNEQFF.

J is TRBJ2-4 and V is TRBV3-1 (or the pseudogene TRBV3-2), with 9 bases aligning to TRBD1. Germline lookup yields CDR1 LGHDT and CDR2 YNNKEL (reference sequence). Losses at the gene ends were 1 base for V and 9 bases for J; bases not matched to a gene: 10. The CDR3 runs 16 residues. The CDR3 sequence is CASSQGVQPGQGIQYF. In nucleotides, the CDR3 is TGTGCCAGCAGCCAAGGGGTCCAACCGGGACAGGGCATTCAGTACTTC.

The chain couples TRBV5-1 to TRBJ1-2; tentative D call: TRBD1 (6 bases). Between the trimmed V and J ends, which lost 3 bases and 5 bases, there was a span of 14 bases. Germline V gene sequence: CDR1 SGHRS, CDR2 YFSETQ. The CDR3 is 14 amino acids. The CDR3 DNA follows: TGCGCCAGCAGCTCCGGACAGACCCCGTATGGCTACACCTTC. Its protein product is CASSSGQTPYGYTF.